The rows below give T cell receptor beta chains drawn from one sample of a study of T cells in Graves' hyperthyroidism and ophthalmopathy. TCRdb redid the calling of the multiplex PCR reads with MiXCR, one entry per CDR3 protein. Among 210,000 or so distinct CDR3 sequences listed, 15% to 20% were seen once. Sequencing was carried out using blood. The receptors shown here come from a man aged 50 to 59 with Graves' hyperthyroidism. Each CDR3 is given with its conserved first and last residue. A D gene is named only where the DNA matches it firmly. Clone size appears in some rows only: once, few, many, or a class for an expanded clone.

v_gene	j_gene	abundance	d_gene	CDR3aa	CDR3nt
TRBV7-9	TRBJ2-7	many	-	CASSLGTDTYEQYF	TGTGCCAGCAGCTTAGGGACGGATACCTACGAGCAGTACTTC
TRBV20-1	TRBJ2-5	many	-	CSARNGLVGETQYF	TGCAGTGCTAGAAACGGGCTTGTAGGGGAGACCCAGTACTTC
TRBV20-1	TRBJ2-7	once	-	CSARAGNYEQYF	TGCAGTGCTAGAGCAGGGAACTACGAGCAGTACTTC
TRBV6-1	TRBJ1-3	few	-	CASSYAHGGASGNTIYF	TGTGCCAGCAGTTACGCGCATGGGGGCGCGTCTGGAAACACCATATATTTT
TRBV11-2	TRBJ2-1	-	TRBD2	CASSLGVGRAAYNEQFF	TGCGCCAGCAGCTTGGGAGTCGGGAGGGCCGCGTACAATGAGCAGTTCTTC
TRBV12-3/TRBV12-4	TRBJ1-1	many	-	CASRQMNTEAFF	TGTGCCAGCAGACAGATGAACACTGAAGCTTTCTTT
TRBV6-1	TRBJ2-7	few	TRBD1	CASSRGQSYEQYF	TGTGCCAGCAGCCGGGGACAGTCCTACGAGCAGTACTTC
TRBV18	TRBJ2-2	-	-	CASSPHPDGELFF	TGTGCCAGCTCACCCCACCCGGACGGGGAGCTGTTTTTT
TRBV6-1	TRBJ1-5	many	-	CASSENDQPQHF	TGTGCCAGCAGTGAAAATGATCAGCCCCAGCATTTT
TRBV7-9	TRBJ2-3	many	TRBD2	CASSRTSGNTDTQYF	TGTGCCAGCAGCCGGACTAGCGGGAACACAGATACGCAGTATTTT
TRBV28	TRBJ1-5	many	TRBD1	CASSFWGQLGYSNQPQHF	TGTGCCAGCAGTTTTTGGGGACAGCTAGGATATAGCAATCAGCCCCAGCATTTT
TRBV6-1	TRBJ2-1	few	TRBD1	CASRNRDRYNEQFF	TGTGCCAGCCGAAACCGGGACAGATACAATGAGCAGTTCTTC
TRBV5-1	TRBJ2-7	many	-	CASSAQQESYEQYF	TGCGCCAGCAGCGCGCAACAGGAGTCCTACGAGCAGTACTTC
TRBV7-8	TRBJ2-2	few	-	CVSSLALVGELFF	TGTGTCAGCAGCTTAGCGCTTGTCGGGGAGCTGTTTTTT
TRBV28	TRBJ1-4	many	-	CASSQIATNEKLFF	TGTGCCAGCAGTCAGATCGCAACTAATGAAAAACTGTTTTTT
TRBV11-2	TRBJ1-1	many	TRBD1	CASSHDRGTEAFF	TGTGCTAGCAGCCATGACAGGGGAACTGAAGCTTTCTTT
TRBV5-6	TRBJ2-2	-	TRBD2	CASSSWTSGNTGELFF	TGTGCCAGCAGCTCCTGGACTAGCGGCAACACCGGGGAGCTGTTTTTT